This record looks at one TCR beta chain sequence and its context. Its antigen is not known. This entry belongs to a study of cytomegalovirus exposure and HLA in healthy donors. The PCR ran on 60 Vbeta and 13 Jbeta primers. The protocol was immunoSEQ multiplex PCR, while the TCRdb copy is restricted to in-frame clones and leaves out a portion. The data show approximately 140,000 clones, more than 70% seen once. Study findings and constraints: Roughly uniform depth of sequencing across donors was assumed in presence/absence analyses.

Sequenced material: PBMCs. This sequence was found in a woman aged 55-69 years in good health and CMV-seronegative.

CDR3 residues: CASSESQGYSYEQYF. For the CDR3, the DNA is TGTGCCAGCAGTGAAAGCCAGGGGTACTCCTACGAGCAGTACTTC. This chain joins TRBV2 and TRBJ2-7; tentative D call: TRBD1 (6 bases). The CDR3 has 15 amino acids. Trimming shortened V by 2 bases and J by 0 bases, and 11 bases separated the two germline ends. Germline assignment: CDR1 SNHLY and CDR2 FYNNEI.